This T cell receptor (beta chain) was documented in a study of blood T cell repertoires in COVID-19. Study-level information: Acute and convalescent COVID-19 specimens originated in the United States, Italy and Spain. Sources were T cells, B-cell-depleted T cells, or PBMCs; the material itself was cDNA or gDNA.

TCRdb's table, derived via immunoSEQ multiplex PCR, lists solely in-frame clones and lacks some. This table has fewer than 250,000 clones, roughly 90% appearing once. The CDR3 extends over 15 amino acids. J gave up 1 base and V 5 bases, and 3 bases lay outside the gene matches. Germline CDR1 is SEHNR and CDR2 is FQNEAQ (reference sequence). The chain recombines TRBV7-9 with TRBJ1-5, with 9 bases aligning to TRBD1. The TCR was taken from a woman in her forties or fifties with acute or convalescent COVID-19. Specimen: peripheral blood. CDR3 in amino acids: CASSIGTGSNQPQHF. The CDR3 nucleotides read TGTGCCAGCAGCATAGGGACAGGGAGCAATCAGCCCCAGCATTTT. Full variable domain (outside the CDR3, taken from reference TRBV7-9 and TRBJ1-5): DTGVSQNPRHKITKRGQNVTFRCDPISEHNRLYWYRQTLGQGPEFLTYFQNEAQLEKSRLLSDRFSAERPKGSFSTLEIQRTEQGDSAMYLCASSIGTGSNQPQHFGDGTRLSIL.